These 15 T cell receptor beta chains came from one sample sequenced in a study of T cells in Graves' hyperthyroidism and ophthalmopathy. RNA transcripts yielded amplified TCR beta CDR3 regions. An initial round of RT-PCR targeting the TCR CDR3 relied on the HTBI primer set. Via MiXCR, TCRdb re-called the multiplex PCR reads, giving one row per CDR3 protein. Here the sample spans approximately 560,000 distinct CDR3 sequences, more than 45% being singletons. The sample consisted of peripheral blood or thyroid tissue (not recorded which). The receptor source for this set is a woman younger than 30 with Graves' hyperthyroidism.

The gene calls are TRBV24-1 and TRBJ2-2, with no clear D. The CDR3 runs to 13 residues. V dropped 0 bases and J dropped 4 bases, with 2 bases sitting between them. Germline CDR1 reads KGHDR; CDR2 reads SFDVKD. The CDR3 region is CATSDLVTGELFF. The CDR3 DNA is TGTGCCACCAGTGATTTGGTCACCGGGGAGCTGTTTTTT.

The chain employs TRBV5-6 and TRBJ1-2, with D uncertain. V lost 0 bases to trimming and J lost 2 bases, with 8 bases between them. The CDR3 spans 14 residues. The germline V gene encodes CDR1 SGHDT and CDR2 YYEEEE. Here the CDR3 DNA reads TGTGCCAGCAGCTTGGTGAACCTCAACTATGGCTACACCTTC. This sequence encodes CASSLVNLNYGYTF.

The chain uses TRBV29-1 and TRBJ2-7, with D possibly matching TRBD2 (6 bases). The germline V gene has CDR1 SQVTM and CDR2 ANQGSEA. The V end lost 3 bases, the J end lost 6 bases, and 12 bases lay between the germline ends. There are 12 residues in the CDR3. This chain's CDR3 is CSVEKGRGEQYF. DNA of the CDR3: TGCAGCGTTGAGAAGGGGCGGGGCGAGCAGTACTTC.

This clonotype was seen a handful of times. This rearrangement joins TRBV7-8 to TRBJ2-5; D possibly uses TRBD1 or TRBD2 (5 bases each). Trimming pared 6 bases from V and 0 bases from J, leaving 17 bases between. Germline V lookup: CDR1 SGHVS, CDR2 FQNEAQ. This CDR3 has 16 amino acids. The CDR3 nucleotides are TGTGCCAGCAGTTACTGGGACGGGCAGCACCAAGAGACCCAGTACTTC. Translated: CASSYWDGQHQETQYF.

Details on this clonotype: A much larger clone sits a single nucleotide away, making a read error possible. The chain joins TRBV29-1 to TRBJ2-2; D may be TRBD1 (5 bases). V lost 5 bases and J 7 bases, leaving 14 bases between the germline ends. The length of the CDR3 is 13 residues. Per germline, CDR1 SQVTM and CDR2 ANQGSEA. The CDR3 spells CSVRTVQDGELFF. In DNA form, the CDR3 reads TGCAGCGTTCGGACGGTACAGGACGGGGAGCTGTTTTTT.

The rearrangement joins TRBV7-6 to TRBJ2-7, with 10 bases lining up with TRBD2. V lost 4 bases and J lost 4; bases outside the gene matches: 7. CDR3 size: 15 residues. Germline assignment: CDR1 SGHVS and CDR2 FNYEAQ. CDR3 bases: TGTGCCAGCAGCTCATATAGCGGGAGGACGTACGAGCAGTACTTC. This translates into CASSSYSGRTYEQYF.

This clonotype was seen a single time. The V and J genes are TRBV7-9 and TRBJ1-1, with TRBD1 matching 7 bases. CDR3 length: 13 residues. V shed 6 bases, J shed 2 bases, and the junction held 3 bases outside the gene matches. The germline V gene has CDR1 SEHNR and CDR2 FQNEAQ (reference sequence). The CDR3 here is CASRGQYNTEAFF. CDR3 DNA sequence: TGTGCCAGCAGGGGACAGTACAACACTGAAGCTTTCTTT.

V usage is TRBV9 and J usage is TRBJ2-5; D call uncertain. V lost 1 base to trimming and J lost 3 bases, with 19 bases between them. Germline-derived CDR1 and CDR2 are SGDLS and YYNGEE. CDR3 size: 17 residues. CDR3 coding DNA: TGTGCCAGCAGCGTAAAGGGCTTCCCAGGTCGGGAAGAGACCCAGTACTTC. Translated: CASSVKGFPGREETQYF.

There are many counts of this clonotype. This chain joins TRBV2 and TRBJ1-5; D unclear. The germline CDR1 and CDR2 sequences are SNHLY and FYNNEI. V dropped 0 bases and J dropped 9 bases, with 3 bases sitting between them. The length of the CDR3 is 11 residues. CDR3 sequence reads: CASSEAGPQHF. The CDR3 DNA is TGTGCCAGCAGTGAAGCGGGGCCCCAGCATTTT. The whole variable domain, remainder taken from reference TRBV2 and TRBJ1-5, is EPEVTQTPSHQVTQMGQEVILRCVPISNHLYFYWYRQILGQKVEFLVSFYNNEISEKSEIFDDQFSVERPDGSNFTLKIRSTKLEDSAMYFCASSEAGPQHFGDGTRLSIL.

The V and J genes are TRBV12-3 or TRBV12-4 and TRBJ1-5; D gene ambiguous. The V and J ends lost 5 bases and 5 bases respectively, with 16 bases between them. This CDR3 is 15 amino acids long. CDR3 residues: CASSTLQQRYQPQHF. DNA of the CDR3: TGTGCCAGCAGTACGTTACAACAAAGGTATCAGCCCCAGCATTTT.

V is TRBV2 and J is TRBJ2-6, with D maybe TRBD1 (5 bases). The CDR3 is 16 amino acids. CDR1 is SNHLY and CDR2 is FYNNEI in the germline V gene. Trimming cost V 1 base and J 3 bases, with 10 bases left between them. CDR3 coding DNA: TGTGCCAGCAGTGAAGTGGGGCGAAGTGGGGCCAACGTCCTGACTTTC. It specifies CASSEVGRSGANVLTF.

This chain links TRBV15 with TRBJ2-3; unclear D gene. The germline gives CDR1 LNHNV, CDR2 YYDKDF (reference sequence). V was shortened by 3 bases and J by 4 bases, with 14 bases between the two germline ends. This CDR3 has 15 residues. The CDR3 DNA is TGTGCCACCAGCAGGCTTACCCCCGGCGCAGATACGCAGTATTTT. This translates into CATSRLTPGADTQYF.

This clonotype was recorded a few times. The chain uses TRBV19 and TRBJ1-2; no clear D. CDR1 and CDR2 (germline): LNHDA, SQIVND (reference sequence). V gave up 5 bases and J gave up 2 bases, with 12 bases separating them. This CDR3 has 14 amino acids. In DNA, the CDR3 is TGTGCCAGTAGTGCGGGGAGGGTAAACTATGGCTACACCTTC. It codes for CASSAGRVNYGYTF. Complete variable domain (other parts from reference TRBV19 and TRBJ1-2): DGGITQSPKYLFRKEGQNVTLSCEQNLNHDAMYWYRQDPGQGLRLIYYSQIVNDFQKGDIAEGYSVSREKKESFPLTVTSAQKNPTAFYLCASSAGRVNYGYTFGSGTRLTVV.

Comments on this clonotype: The conserved final phenylalanine or tryptophan is absent from the CDR3, which likely points to a read error. The chain links TRBV5-4 to TRBJ1-6; TRBD1 matches at 11 bases. Germline loops: CDR1 SGHNT, CDR2 YYREEE (reference sequence). The CDR3 spans 14 residues. V lost 4 bases, J lost 14 bases, and 8 bases stayed unmatched. This CDR3 reads CASSLDRGLSSLHL. CDR3 coding DNA: TGTGCCAGCAGCCTGGACAGGGGGCTGTCATCCCTCCACCTT.

This clonotype was seen more than once but under ten times. The V and J genes are TRBV7-8 and TRBJ2-7; a possible D gene is TRBD2 (5 bases). Deletions cut 5 bases from V and 0 bases from J, with 17 bases between. From germline, CDR1 is SGHVS and CDR2 FQNEAQ. CDR3 length: 16 residues. The CDR3 DNA is TGTGCCAGCAGCCCCCTCGGGATGTTAGGCTCCTACGAGCAGTACTTC. This encodes CASSPLGMLGSYEQYF.